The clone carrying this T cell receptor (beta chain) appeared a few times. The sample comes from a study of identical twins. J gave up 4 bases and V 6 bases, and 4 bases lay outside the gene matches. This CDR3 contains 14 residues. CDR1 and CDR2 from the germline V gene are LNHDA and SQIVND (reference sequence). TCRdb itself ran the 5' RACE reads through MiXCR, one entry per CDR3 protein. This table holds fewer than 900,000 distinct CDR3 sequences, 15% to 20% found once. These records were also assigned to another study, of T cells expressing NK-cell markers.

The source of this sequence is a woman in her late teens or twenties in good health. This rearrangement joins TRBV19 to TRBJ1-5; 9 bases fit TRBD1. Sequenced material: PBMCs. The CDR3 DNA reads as TGTGCCAGTAGAACGGGACAGGGAAATCAGCCCCAGCATTTT. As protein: CASRTGQGNQPQHF. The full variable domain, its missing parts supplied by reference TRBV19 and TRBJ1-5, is DGGITQSPKYLFRKEGQNVTLSCEQNLNHDAMYWYRQDPGQGLRLIYYSQIVNDFQKGDIAEGYSVSREKKESFPLTVTSAQKNPTAFYLCASRTGQGNQPQHFGDGTRLSIL.